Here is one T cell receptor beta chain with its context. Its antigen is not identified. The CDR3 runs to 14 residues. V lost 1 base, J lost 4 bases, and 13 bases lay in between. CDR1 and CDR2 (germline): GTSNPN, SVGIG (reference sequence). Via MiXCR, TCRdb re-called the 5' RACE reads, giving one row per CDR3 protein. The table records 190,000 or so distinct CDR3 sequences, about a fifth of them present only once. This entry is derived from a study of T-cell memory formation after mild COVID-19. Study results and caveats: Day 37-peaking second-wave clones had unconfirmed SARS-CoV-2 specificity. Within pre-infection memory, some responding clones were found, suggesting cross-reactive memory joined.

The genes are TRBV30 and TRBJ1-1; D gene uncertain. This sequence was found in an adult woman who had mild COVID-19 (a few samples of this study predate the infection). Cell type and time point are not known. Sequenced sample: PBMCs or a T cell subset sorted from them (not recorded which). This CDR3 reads CAWSEGVGSTEAFF. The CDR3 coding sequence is TGTGCCTGGAGTGAAGGTGTAGGGTCCACTGAAGCTTTCTTT.